Listed below are T cell receptor beta chains from one sample, sequenced in a study of Graves' ophthalmopathy and Graves' hyperthyroidism. One entry per CDR3 protein, called by TCRdb with MiXCR from the multiplex PCR reads. The data hold about 740,000 distinct CDR3 sequences, with 40% observed a single time. Source material: peripheral blood. These receptors came from an adult man with Graves' ophthalmopathy. Each CDR3 is given without its conserved first and last residue. The size field is filled for only some rows; it gives once, few, many or a size class.

V gene	clone size	J gene	CDR3 protein
TRBV6-6	-	TRBJ2-5	ASSYSSGLQETQY
TRBV19	many	TRBJ2-7	ASSRTGGFVYEQY
TRBV20-1	-	TRBJ2-7	SARGSWMNYLTYEQY
TRBV6-5	-	TRBJ1-4	ASKATGDSAELF
TRBV7-3	-	TRBJ2-7	ASSQVGGKYEQY
TRBV15	many	TRBJ2-2	ATATSGRASGTGELF
TRBV7-9	-	TRBJ2-2	ATEGGGASTGELF
TRBV7-9	few	TRBJ2-5	ASSLERYQETQY
TRBV9	-	TRBJ1-6	ASSAGGGAGSPLH
TRBV7-4	-	TRBJ1-6	ASSLGDLQGKTDSPLH
TRBV5-1	many	TRBJ1-2	ATRMRGQNYGYT
TRBV12-5	few	TRBJ2-5	ASGFGSRETQY
TRBV7-9	many	TRBJ2-5	ASSYGDRGQETQY
TRBV7-9	-	TRBJ2-7	ASSHPGEQY
TRBV10-3	few	TRBJ2-3	AISRPGTTDTQY
TRBV11-2	-	TRBJ1-4	ASSSGTEKLF
TRBV20-1	-	-	SARDLLAGVHEQF
TRBV29-1	many	TRBJ1-1	SVAGQGTTEAF
TRBV20-1	-	TRBJ1-2	SASGLSNYGYT
TRBV20-1	-	TRBJ2-3	SARGKSGRDTQY
TRBV6-6	-	TRBJ1-6	ASSYSTASPLH
TRBV9	few	TRBJ2-5	ASSVSGGEETQY
TRBV20-1	many	TRBJ2-7	SARDFRGIRSYEQY
TRBV19	few	TRBJ1-2	ASSITGQSNYGYT
TRBV9	-	TRBJ1-1	ASSQDGGTTEAF
TRBV29-1	-	TRBJ1-2	SVESGTGSGYT
TRBV15	-	TRBJ1-5	ATSRLGGGPEETQH
TRBV9	many	TRBJ1-5	ASSTRRGRGNQPQH
TRBV7-8	few	TRBJ1-1	ASSLVGFIAEAF
TRBV7-9	few	TRBJ2-2	ASTLGSYVAANTGELF
TRBV25-1	-	TRBJ2-2	ASRRGTGKTGELF
TRBV7-3	many	TRBJ2-5	ASSLGTGGYQETQY
TRBV20-1	-	TRBJ2-7	SASRAGGEQY
TRBV7-9	-	TRBJ1-5	ASILGDIDSNQPQH
TRBV6-6	-	TRBJ1-5	ASSSYPGGNQPQH
TRBV29-1	-	-	SALQGSYNEQF
TRBV10-3	-	TRBJ2-7	ASSYGNRDLDEQY
TRBV29-1	-	TRBJ1-1	SVEGSWDTEAF
TRBV24-1	-	TRBJ2-5	ATSDTSEGKQETQY
TRBV29-1	many	TRBJ1-2	SVGAKNYGYT
TRBV2	-	TRBJ1-5	ASDGGPGQGSNQPQH
TRBV11-2	-	TRBJ1-3	ASLTTSGNTIY
TRBV7-6	once	TRBJ2-7	ASSQGLAGSSSYEQY
TRBV6-6	-	TRBJ1-4	ASSYGNEKLF
TRBV5-1	many	TRBJ1-2	ASSLGTVNYGYT
TRBV6-5	few	TRBJ1-5	ASRSDSFNQPQH
TRBV7-2	-	TRBJ2-3	ASSFRGASDTQY
TRBV4-2	-	TRBJ1-2	ASSLPTGEYGYT
TRBV9	many	TRBJ1-2	ASSVDTRPRAYT
TRBV2	many	TRBJ1-5	ASRDEDNRNQPQH
TRBV11-2	many	TRBJ2-5	ASRPPGTRQETQY
TRBV7-6	many	TRBJ2-5	ASSRRKDRDQETQY
TRBV14	-	TRBJ1-2	ASSQGRDRLGYGYT
TRBV20-1	-	TRBJ1-6	SARDSDTPRNWALH
TRBV29-1	-	TRBJ1-2	SVRFRYGYT
TRBV25-1	-	TRBJ1-2	ASSYRQRPTTYGYT
TRBV5-4	-	TRBJ1-3	ASSNEQEEVGNTIY
TRBV11-2	once	TRBJ2-2	ASSLLGAPGTGELF
TRBV6-5	-	TRBJ2-5	ASSYSRSQGQETQY
TRBV15	-	TRBJ2-1	ATSRDMAGNNEQF